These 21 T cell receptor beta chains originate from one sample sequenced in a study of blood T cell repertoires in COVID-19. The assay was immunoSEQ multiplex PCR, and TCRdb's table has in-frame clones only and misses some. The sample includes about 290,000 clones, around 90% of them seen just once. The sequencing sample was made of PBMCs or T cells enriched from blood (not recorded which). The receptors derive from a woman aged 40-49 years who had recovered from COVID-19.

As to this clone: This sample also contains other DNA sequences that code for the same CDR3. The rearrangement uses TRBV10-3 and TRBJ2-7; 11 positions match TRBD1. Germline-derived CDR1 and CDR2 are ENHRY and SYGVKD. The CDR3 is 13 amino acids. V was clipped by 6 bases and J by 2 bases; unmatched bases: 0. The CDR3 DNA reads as TGTGCCATCAGGGACAGGGGGCCCTACGAGCAGTACTTC. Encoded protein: CAIRDRGPYEQYF.

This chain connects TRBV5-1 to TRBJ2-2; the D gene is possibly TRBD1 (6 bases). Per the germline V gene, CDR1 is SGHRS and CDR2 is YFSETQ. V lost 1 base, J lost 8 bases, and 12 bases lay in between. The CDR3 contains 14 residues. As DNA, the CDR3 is TGCGCCAGCAGCTTGAGCAGGGGAGAGGGGGAGCTGTTTTTT. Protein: CASSLSRGEGELFF. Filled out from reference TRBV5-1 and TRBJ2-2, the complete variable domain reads KAGVTQTPRYLIKTRGQQVTLSCSPISGHRSVSWYQQTPGQGLQFLFEYFSETQRNKGNFPGRFSGRQFSNSRSEMNVSTLELGDSALYLCASSLSRGEGELFFGEGSRLTVL.

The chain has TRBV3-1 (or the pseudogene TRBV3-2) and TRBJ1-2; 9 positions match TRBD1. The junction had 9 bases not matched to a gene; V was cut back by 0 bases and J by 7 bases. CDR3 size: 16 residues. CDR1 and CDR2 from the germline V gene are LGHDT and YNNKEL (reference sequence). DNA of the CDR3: TGTGCCAGCAGCCAAGAAGCCTTACAGGGGGCCGGTGGCTACACCTTC. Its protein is CASSQEALQGAGGYTF.

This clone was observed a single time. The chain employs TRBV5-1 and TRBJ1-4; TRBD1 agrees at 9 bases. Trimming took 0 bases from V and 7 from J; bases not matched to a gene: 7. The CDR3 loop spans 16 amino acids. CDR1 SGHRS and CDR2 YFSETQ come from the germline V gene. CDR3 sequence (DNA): TGCGCCAGCAGCTTGGAAGGACAGGGGTGGGGTGAAAAACTGTTTTTT. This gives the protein CASSLEGQGWGEKLFF.

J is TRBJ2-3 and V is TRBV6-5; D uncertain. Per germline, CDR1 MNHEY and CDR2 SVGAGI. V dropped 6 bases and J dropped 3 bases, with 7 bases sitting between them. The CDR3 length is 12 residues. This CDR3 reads CASRSTTDTQYF. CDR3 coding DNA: TGTGCCAGCAGATCAACAACAGATACGCAGTATTTT.

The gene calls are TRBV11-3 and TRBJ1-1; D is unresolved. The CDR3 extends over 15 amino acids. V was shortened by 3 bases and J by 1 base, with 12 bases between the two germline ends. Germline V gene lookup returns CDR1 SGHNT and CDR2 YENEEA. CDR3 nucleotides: TGTGCCAGCAGCTTCTTTGGGCACGGGAACACTGAAGCTTTCTTT. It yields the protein CASSFFGHGNTEAFF.

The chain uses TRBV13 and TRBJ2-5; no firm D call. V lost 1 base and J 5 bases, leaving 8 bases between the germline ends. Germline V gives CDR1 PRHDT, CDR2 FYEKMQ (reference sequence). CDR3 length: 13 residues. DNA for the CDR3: TGTGCCAGCAGCTTAGACAGAATCGAGACCCAGTACTTC. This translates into CASSLDRIETQYF.

The CDR3 loop reads CASSGFLAASTDTQYF. CDR3 coding DNA: TGTGCCAGCAGTGGATTCCTTGCGGCTAGCACAGATACGCAGTATTTT. The chain combines TRBV2 with TRBJ2-3, with unresolved D. CDR3 size: 16 residues. Germline values: CDR1 SNHLY, CDR2 FYNNEI. V lost 4 bases and J 0 bases, leaving 14 bases between the germline ends.

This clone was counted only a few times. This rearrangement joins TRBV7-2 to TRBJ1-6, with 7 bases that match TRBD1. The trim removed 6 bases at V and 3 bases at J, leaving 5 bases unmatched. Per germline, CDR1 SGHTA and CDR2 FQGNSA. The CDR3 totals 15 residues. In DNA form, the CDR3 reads TGTGCCAGCAGTCGACAGGGTCTCTATAATTCACCCCTCCACTTT. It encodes CASSRQGLYNSPLHF.

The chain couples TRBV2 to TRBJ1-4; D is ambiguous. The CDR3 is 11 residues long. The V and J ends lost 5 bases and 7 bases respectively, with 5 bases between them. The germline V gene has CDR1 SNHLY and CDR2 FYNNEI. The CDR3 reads CASSRGEKLFF. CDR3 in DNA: TGTGCCAGCAGTCGGGGTGAAAAACTGTTTTTT.

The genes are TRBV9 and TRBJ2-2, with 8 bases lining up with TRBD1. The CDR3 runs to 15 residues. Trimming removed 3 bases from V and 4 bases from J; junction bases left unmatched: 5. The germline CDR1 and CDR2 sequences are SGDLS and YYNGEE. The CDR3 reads CASSGSGQVTGELFF. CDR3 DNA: TGTGCCAGCAGCGGATCGGGACAGGTCACCGGGGAGCTGTTTTTT.

CDR3 region: CASSQGPGEVGELFF. As DNA, the CDR3 is TGTGCCAGCAGCCAAGGGCCCGGCGAGGTCGGGGAGCTGTTTTTT. The rearrangement links TRBV3-1 (or the pseudogene TRBV3-2) to TRBJ2-2; no firm D call. V lost 1 base and J lost 7, with 13 bases in between. Germline assignment: CDR1 LGHDT and CDR2 YNNKEL (reference sequence). The CDR3 covers 15 residues.

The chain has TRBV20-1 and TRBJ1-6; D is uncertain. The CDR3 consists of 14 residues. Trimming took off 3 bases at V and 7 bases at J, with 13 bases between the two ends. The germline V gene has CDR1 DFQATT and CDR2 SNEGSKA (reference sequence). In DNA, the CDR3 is TGCAGTGCTAGTTTGGAGGGTTGGAATTCACCCCTCCACTTT. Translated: CSASLEGWNSPLHF.

Here the CDR3 DNA reads TGTGCCAGCAGTGTCCAGGCGTTGAACACTGAAGCTTTCTTT. Its translation is CASSVQALNTEAFF. The J gene is TRBJ1-1, the V gene TRBV2; D is undetermined. V lost 4 bases and J lost 0, with 9 bases in between. The CDR3 length is 14 residues. Germline V gene lookup returns CDR1 SNHLY and CDR2 FYNNEI.

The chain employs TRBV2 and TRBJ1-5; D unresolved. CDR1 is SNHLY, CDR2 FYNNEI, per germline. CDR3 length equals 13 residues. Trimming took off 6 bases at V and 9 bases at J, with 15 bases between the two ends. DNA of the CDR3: TGTGCCAGCAGCGGGCGTCTCCGGGGGCCCCAGCATTTT. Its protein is CASSGRLRGPQHF.

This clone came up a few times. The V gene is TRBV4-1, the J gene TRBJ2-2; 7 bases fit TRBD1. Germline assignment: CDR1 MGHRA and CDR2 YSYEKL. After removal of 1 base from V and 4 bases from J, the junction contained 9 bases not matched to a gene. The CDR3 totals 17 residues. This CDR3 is CASSQVDRVGFTGELFF. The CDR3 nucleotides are TGCGCCAGCAGCCAAGTAGACAGGGTGGGATTCACCGGGGAGCTGTTTTTT.

The CDR3 loop reads CASSIGEAGGNHLLEQYF. In DNA form, the CDR3 reads TGTGCCAGTAGTATTGGAGAAGCGGGAGGCAATCACCTCCTCGAGCAGTACTTC. V usage is TRBV19 and J usage is TRBJ2-7, with TRBD2 matching 9 bases. This CDR3 contains 18 residues. The germline V gene has CDR1 LNHDA and CDR2 SQIVND (reference sequence). V gave up 3 bases and J gave up 6 bases; unmatched junction bases: 18.

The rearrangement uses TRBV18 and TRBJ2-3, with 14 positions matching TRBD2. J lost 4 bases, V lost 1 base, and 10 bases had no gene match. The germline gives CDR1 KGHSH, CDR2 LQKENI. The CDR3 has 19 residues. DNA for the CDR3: TGTGCCAGCTCACCACTTGAAGGACTAGCGGGAGGTCGCGCAGATACGCAGTATTTT. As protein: CASSPLEGLAGGRADTQYF.

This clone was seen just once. The CDR3 sequence: CASSLLSGLQPQHF. In nucleotides, the CDR3 is TGTGCCAGCAGTTTACTTTCAGGCCTTCAGCCCCAGCATTTT. This sequence joins TRBV28 and TRBJ1-5; D is unclear. The V gene lost 2 bases and the J gene lost 6 bases, with 11 bases spanning the gap. Germline V lookup: CDR1 MDHEN, CDR2 SYDVKM. This CDR3 has 14 amino acids.

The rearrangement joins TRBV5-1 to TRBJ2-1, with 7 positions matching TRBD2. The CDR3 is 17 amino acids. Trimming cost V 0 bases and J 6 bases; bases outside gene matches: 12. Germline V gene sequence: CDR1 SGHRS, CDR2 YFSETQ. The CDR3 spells CASSLAGMGRGRNEQFF. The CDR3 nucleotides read TGCGCCAGCAGCTTGGCCGGGATGGGGAGGGGCCGCAATGAGCAGTTCTTC.

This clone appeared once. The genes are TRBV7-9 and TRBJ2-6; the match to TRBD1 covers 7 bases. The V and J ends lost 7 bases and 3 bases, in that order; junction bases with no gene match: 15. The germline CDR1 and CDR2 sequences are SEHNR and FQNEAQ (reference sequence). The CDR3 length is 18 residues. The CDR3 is CASTVVPDRVGGANVLTF. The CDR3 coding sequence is TGTGCCAGCACCGTAGTTCCAGACAGGGTTGGTGGGGCCAACGTCCTGACTTTC.